This TCR beta chain was profiled in a study of cytomegalovirus exposure and HLA in healthy donors (dated by TCRdb to 2015 to 2018). Notes on the research overall: In an earlier analysis of some 550 of the donors, 276 Gb of sequence data and 100 million or so unique TCR beta sequences from about 179 million T cells were reported. An early release covering approximately 600 HLA-typed donors comprised approximately 290 gigabases of sequencing data and 85 million or so unique TCR sequences. Among the roughly 400 genotyped donors, around 81% belonged to the genetic ancestry cluster associated with self-reported Caucasian donors. The study was designed to test whether signatures of past pathogen exposure could be identified by cataloging public T cell receptors. The study profiled the T cell repertoires of 500 to 800 subjects by immunosequencing and related them to cytomegalovirus serostatus. Besides the first cohort of more than 650 subjects, a separate validation cohort made up of some 110 different subjects was used. High-throughput TCR immunosequencing, statistical association of individual TCRs with disease status, and machine learning were combined to predict cytomegalovirus infection status. To study patterns of TCR occurrence, a later analysis re-analyzed previously published TCR beta repertoires from more than 550 donors and added high-resolution HLA genotyping. In the later analysis, no new phenotypic data were used to find candidate immune exposures; instead, reliance was placed on TCR beta sequences and their occurrence across donors. An earlier analysis of 500 to 750 of the donors applied high-throughput TCR beta sequencing to assess whether each TCR beta V gene segment acted as functional or pseudogenic. Donor age, sex, ethnicity and CMV serostatus were compiled together with the repertoire data. A later genetic analysis took genome-wide SNP genotypes for about 65% of the 666 donors and used that subset as a discovery cohort. Every repertoire in the discovery cohort had been generated on one and the same sequencing platform. HLA typing covered class I and class II loci at four-digit resolution. The number of donors typed differed by locus, with roughly 629-640 for A, B, C, DRB1 and DQB1, roughly 520 for DQA1, some 570 for DPA1, and around 430 for DPB1. Because of strong linkage in the cohort, roughly five DR-DQ haplotypes were treated as single units for association and clustering. Across some 400 genotyped donors of the cohort, an average of roughly 250,000 unique TCR beta nucleotide sequences per donor were sequenced, and roughly 20% of those sequences were non-productive.

This clone was seen a handful of times. There is no known antigen for this receptor. No much larger clone exists at a distance of one base, and base qualities are not known. V loses 0 bases of germline sequence and J loses 3 bases, and the interval between the two ends is 8 bases. The CDR3 covers 14 residues, taking in both the cysteine and the phenylalanine. The CDR3 DNA has 42 bases and is translated from base 1. The germline V gene provides CDR1 MNHEY and CDR2 SVGAGI. The library was obtained by the immunoSEQ multiplex PCR assay. A mixture of 60 forward primers for TCR Vbeta segments and 13 reverse primers for TCR Jbeta segments was used in the multiplex PCR. The CDR3 region of rearranged TCR beta genes was amplified from genomic DNA with a multiplex PCR assay. The amplified TCR beta libraries were sequenced on the Illumina HiSeq System as 87-base-pair reads. Turning to the authors' computational methods: In a later analysis, some 80 million unique TCR beta chains were counted across the roughly 610 repertoires, and approximately 11 million of these chains were shared by at least two donors. To remove PCR and sequencing errors, raw reads were error-corrected and collapsed into unique sequences using a nearest-neighbor algorithm that merged closely related sequences. To assign V, D and J gene segments, CDR3 sequences were aligned to IMGT reference sequences. For a sequence to be retained, a match of at least six nucleotides was required to both a V gene segment and a J gene segment. Rearrangements were called productive when the CDR3 lacked stop codons and stayed in frame with V and J; all others were non-productive. Following IMGT convention, CDR3 was defined as the stretch from the second conserved V-encoded cysteine up to the conserved J-encoded phenylalanine. In an earlier analysis of around 600 of the donors, sequences lacking an unambiguous match to a single V gene segment were excluded. In an earlier analysis of approximately 550 of the donors, V segments were called functional above 56.7% productive rearrangements and were called segregating when the between-donor standard deviation exceeded 5%. A statistical classification framework was built to diagnose cytomegalovirus status from the catalog of TCR beta chain sequences. V and J gene assignment, in a later analysis, came from comparing TCR nucleotide sequences with IMGT/GENE-DB human TR gene sequences. A later analysis assigned CDR3 sequences and most-parsimonious VDJ recombination scenarios with the TCRdist pipeline. In a later analysis, every TCR beta chain was defined by the combination of its CDR3 amino acid sequence and its V-gene family, and reads without a unique V-gene family were dropped. A later analysis removed 592 highly shared, low-generation-probability nucleotide sequences to deal with suspected cross-contamination and a sequencing artifact. For each public chain, a later analysis derived a clonal expansion index from normalized ranks of inferred template counts within each repertoire. A later analysis computed generation probabilities with a VDJ recombination model fitted to out-of-frame rearrangements, and checked the results against IGoR. Hypergeometric tests were used in a later analysis to score TCR-TCR, TCR-HLA and TCR-CMV co-occurrence, with a repertoire-size bias correction applied to the TCR pairs. To estimate false discovery rates, a later analysis permuted the HLA or CMV assignments 20 times. In a later analysis, co-occurring TCRs were grouped using DBSCAN, and TCRdist sequence similarity was added for clustering within HLA-allele-positive subsets. For co-occurrence clustering, repertoires with fewer than 30,000 or more than 120,000 public chains were excluded, along with roughly 5 repertoires with anomalous nucleotide sharing. Drawn from immuneACCESS, this table holds only the in-frame rearrangements with V and J called that TCRdb kept. Clones are partly lost; checked studies trace under half to an unresolved V gene and leave the rest unexplained. The DNA gave D and trimming, while V, J and clone size come from that table. For this sample the table gives approximately 110,000 clones, of which about 81% were detected only once. The biggest ten clones account for 1.1% of the sample.

Findings and caveats that apply to the study as a whole: Some IMGT-functional V segments, including TRBV6-2 and TRBV6-3, could not be distinguished by the 87-base-pair reads and were therefore excluded. Only TCR beta chains were sequenced in this cohort, and the absence of alpha or paired-chain data limited detectable features. The authors suggested that the approach could potentially be extended to other disease states and immunological phenotypes. A further reported finding was that TCR beta sequences accurately predicted the HLA-A and HLA-B alleles for most subjects in the first cohort. In a later analysis, the rate of TCR association differed among HLA loci, with DRB1 alleles having the most associated TCRs and HLA-C alleles having the fewest. Correlated functional status among segregating V segments might be attributable to linkage disequilibrium, but an unknown experimental factor could not be ruled out. In a later genetic analysis, fewer N-insertions in productive TCRs were reported among donors in an Asian-associated ancestry cluster than the approximately 630-donor mean. In a later analysis, several top co-occurrence clusters were reported to appear linked to parvovirus B19, influenza, CMV and Epstein-Barr virus. A later analysis found that most CMV-associated TCR beta chains appeared HLA-restricted, with HLA associations seemingly driven largely by CMV exposure. The only immune exposure information available for the cohort was CMV serostatus. Because counts were too low, roughly 17 rarely observed V segments, including chromosome 9 orphons, were left out of the earlier analysis of approximately 500 of the donors. In a later analysis, HLA-associated TCR beta chains were found to be more clonally expanded and to have lower generation probabilities than equally common non-associated chains. Strong co-occurrence of HLA alleles, especially DR and DQ, made assigning TCR associations to individual alleles difficult. An association between a missense DCLRE1C variant and V-gene and J-gene trimming of TCR beta chains was found in a later genetic analysis and replicated in an independent cohort. While some public TCRs were present in many individuals, most TCR sequences turned up only very rarely across donors. The classifier was reported to diagnose cytomegalovirus status with high specificity and sensitivity in both the original and validation cohorts. At a false discovery rate of 0.05, a later analysis linked 16,951 TCR beta sequences to specific HLA alleles. The study listed 150 to 200 TCR beta chains as associated with cytomegalovirus. An earlier analysis of approximately 540 of the donors showed that most TCR beta V segments appeared in productive rearrangements either about 87% or about 30% of the time, which broadly matched IMGT annotations. Because HLA typing was unavailable for some donors at each locus, only the typed subset was used in association tests. Presence/absence analyses assumed roughly uniform sequencing depth across donors, an assumption that may not hold. A cluster of highly shared sequence variants was judged likely to be a technical artifact of the sequencing pipeline. Three of the identified cytomegalovirus-associated TCR beta chains were confirmed in vitro to be specific for cytomegalovirus antigens.

In total, 600 or so healthy bone marrow donors made up the cohort. All cohort members were sampled while nominally healthy, although unrecorded immune exposures were likely present. The donor tested CMV seronegative and was one of the 352 seronegative cohort members. A peripheral blood sample was collected from each donor, and TCR beta sequencing was performed on peripheral blood mononuclear cells. The Qiagen DNeasy Blood Extraction Kit was used to extract genomic DNA from the blood cell samples. Sample: PBMCs. This clonotype was obtained from a woman aged 25 to 39 in good health and CMV-seronegative. Here the chain combines TRBV6-5 and TRBJ1-1, and possibly TRBD1, on 5 matching bases. CDR3 sequence: CASSYSRVDTEAFF. Here is the DNA: TGTGCCAGCAGTTACTCCAGGGTCGACACTGAAGCTTTCTTT.